The following is a T cell receptor beta chain sequence with its context. What it binds is unknown. Germline V gene lookup returns CDR1 MNHEY and CDR2 SMNVEV (reference sequence). The CDR3 consists of 16 residues. Trimming pared 5 bases from V and 7 bases from J, leaving 20 bases between. This entry is derived from a study of molecular identifiers for immune sequencing clone quantification. Regarding the study as a whole: Spiked Jurkat TCR RNA originating from one cell could reportedly be identified amid around 1 million naive cells. Highly expanded clone sizes could end up underestimated if a barcode were shared by identical TCR molecules.

MiXCR was run by TCRdb on the PCR reads, yielding one entry per CDR3 protein. Of about 86,000 distinct CDR3 sequences in the sample, approximately 25% were seen once. This sequence originates from a human donor in good health. Some libraries in this study had Jurkat cell RNA spiked in. The chain combines TRBV27 with TRBJ1-4, with D maybe TRBD1 (5 bases). The sample consisted of naive CD8+ T cells from blood, with Jurkat cell RNA spiked in. Noted subset: FACS-sorted CD8+CD4-CCR7+CD45RA+ naive T cells. The CDR3 here is CASSARLGRLSEKLFF. In DNA form, the CDR3 reads TGTGCCAGCAGTGCACGCCTGGGACGGCTTTCTGAAAAACTGTTTTTT. The variable domain in full, completed from reference TRBV27 and TRBJ1-4, reads EAQVTQNPRYLITVTGKKLTVTCSQNMNHEYMSWYRQDPGLGLRQIYYSMNVEVTDKGDVPEGYKVSRKEKRNFPLILESPSPNQTSLYFCASSARLGRLSEKLFFGSGTQLSVL.